A single sample gave rise to the 7 T cell receptor beta chains below, sequenced in a study of shared clonotypes between healthy human individuals. The protocol was immunoSEQ multiplex PCR, while the TCRdb copy is restricted to in-frame clones and leaves out a portion. The data contain some 1.1 million clones, approximately 77% of them singletons. What was sequenced was memory CD4+ T cells from PBMCs. Subset of the sample: CD45RA-negative fraction. All receptors come from a man younger than 35 in good health. Some clones in this sample may be carry-over from other donors' samples.

This clone has just a few counts. The chain combines TRBV28 with TRBJ1-4, with a tentative D call TRBD1 (6 bases). Germline V gene lookup returns CDR1 MDHEN and CDR2 SYDVKM. Trimming took off 8 bases at V and 7 bases at J, with 14 bases between the two ends. CDR3 size: 13 residues. The CDR3 is CASSWGASEKLFF. The CDR3 DNA reads TGTGCCAGCTCTTGGGGGGCGAGTGAAAAACTGTTTTTT.

The gene calls are TRBV2 and TRBJ1-1; D is unresolved. In germline, CDR1 is SNHLY, CDR2 FYNNEI. The CDR3 sequence is 14 residues long. V was cut by 6 bases and J by 0 bases, with 11 bases left in between. CDR3 in amino acids: CASSLLFLNTEAFF. The DNA for the CDR3 is TGTGCCAGCAGCTTATTGTTCTTGAACACTGAAGCTTTCTTT.

The chain recombines TRBV27 with TRBJ2-1; 10 bases agree with TRBD2. This CDR3 comprises 14 residues. V was clipped by 2 bases and J by 9 bases; unmatched bases: 4. CDR1 and CDR2 (germline): MNHEY, SMNVEV (reference sequence). CDR3 sequence (DNA): TGTGCCAGCAGTTTACTAGCGGGAGAGGTTGAGCAGTTCTTC. Translation: CASSLLAGEVEQFF.

This clone was seen only once. The chain is built from TRBV29-1 and TRBJ1-2; TRBD1 might be the D (6 bases). With 3 bases removed from V and 0 bases from J, the gap between germline ends came to 8 bases. The CDR3 is 13 amino acids. Germline V gene sequence: CDR1 SQVTM, CDR2 ANQGSEA. The CDR3 region is CSVEWGPNYGYTF. In DNA form, the CDR3 reads TGCAGCGTTGAGTGGGGGCCTAACTATGGCTACACCTTC.

This rearrangement joins TRBV30 to TRBJ2-5; D unclear. This CDR3 is 11 amino acids long. The V and J ends lost 5 bases and 5 bases respectively, with 9 bases between them. Germline CDR1 GTSNPN, CDR2 SVGIG (reference sequence). DNA for the CDR3: TGTGCCTGGGCCTTTGGGGAGACCCAGTACTTC. The encoded protein is CAWAFGETQYF. The full variable domain, its missing parts supplied by reference TRBV30 and TRBJ2-5, is SQTIHQWPATLVQPVGSPLSLECTVEGTSNPNLYWYRQAAGRGLQLLFYSVGIGQISSEVPQNLSASRPQDRQFILSSKKLLLSDSGFYLCAWAFGETQYFGPGTRLLVL.

This clone was seen just once. The chain is built from TRBV10-3 and TRBJ2-1; D unresolved. In germline, CDR1 is ENHRY, CDR2 SYGVKD. The V end was cut by 6 bases, the J end by 0 bases, with 18 bases between. The CDR3 length is 17 residues. Here the CDR3 DNA reads TGTGCCATCAGGAACCCCCCCAGCCCCAACTCCTACAATGAGCAGTTCTTC. Translating it yields CAIRNPPSPNSYNEQFF.

The V gene is TRBV7-3, the J gene TRBJ2-7, with 10 bases matching TRBD2. The junction had 4 bases not matched to a gene; V was cut back by 2 bases and J by 6 bases. Per the germline V gene, CDR1 is SGHTA and CDR2 is FQGTGA. This CDR3 is built from 14 residues. CDR3 amino acids: CASSLSGLAAEQYF. The CDR3 bases are TGTGCCAGCAGCTTATCCGGACTAGCGGCCGAGCAGTACTTC.